Each of the 23 T cell receptor beta chains below was sequenced from the same sample in a study of shared clonotypes between healthy human individuals (dated by TCRdb to about 2020). Libraries were constructed by the immunoSEQ multiplex PCR assay. The table comes from immuneACCESS by way of TCRdb, which keeps in-frame sequences with V and J called. Part of the clones is missing from these tables; in studies checked, under half for an unresolved V gene and the rest for unknown reasons. This sample lists 950,000 to 1,300,000 clones; more than 65% were detected once. In total, the top ten clones hold approximately 1.5% of the sample. Sequencing was performed on memory CD4+ T cells sorted from blood. The cell subset or site label corresponds to: CD45RA-negative fraction. Receptor source: a man younger than 30 in good health.

As for this clone: The same CDR3 is also encoded by other DNA sequences in this sample. The rearrangement joins TRBV7-2 to TRBJ1-3; 10 bases fit TRBD1. V shed 3 bases and J 4 bases; nucleotides not matched to a gene: 3. Germline V lookup: CDR1 SGHTA, CDR2 FQGNSA. This CDR3 is 15 amino acids long. CDR3 sequence: CASSLAGQGGNTIYF. The CDR3 region has the DNA TGTGCCAGCAGCTTGGCGGGACAGGGGGGAAACACCATATATTTT.

This sequence joins TRBV15 and TRBJ2-5; D is uncertain. With 2 bases removed from V and 5 bases from J, the gap between germline ends came to 3 bases. This CDR3 spans 11 amino acids. Germline CDR1 LNHNV, CDR2 YYDKDF (reference sequence). The chain's CDR3 is CATSRSETQYF. For the CDR3, the DNA is TGTGCCACCAGCAGAAGCGAGACCCAGTACTTC.

This rearrangement joins TRBV19 to TRBJ2-7, with 9 bases lining up with TRBD1. Germline CDR1 and CDR2: LNHDA and SQIVND (reference sequence). V shed 6 bases and J 3 bases; nucleotides not matched to a gene: 12. This CDR3 region has 16 residues. Written as DNA, the CDR3 is TGTGCCAGTAGCGCCGCCGGGACAGGGTCATTCTACGAGCAGTACTTC. Its translation is CASSAAGTGSFYEQYF.

The chain uses TRBV18 and TRBJ2-5, with 7 nucleotides matching TRBD2. The J call may not be correct, given that the DNA end is closer to TRBJ2-7. CDR3 length: 14 amino acids. CDR1 and CDR2 (germline): KGHSH, LQKENI. CDR3 bases: TGTGCCAGCTCCCCCGGACTAGTCAGTTACGAGCAGTACTTC. This translates into CASSPGLVSYEQYF.

This clone was seen just once. The chain links TRBV6-1 to TRBJ2-5, with TRBD2 identical over 8 bases. The CDR3 has 15 residues. The V gene's germline CDR1 is MNHNS and CDR2 SASEGT. V shed 2 bases, J shed 2 bases, and the junction held 4 bases outside the gene matches. The CDR3 loop is CASSEQAGGQETQYF. In DNA, the CDR3 is TGTGCCAGCAGTGAACAGGCGGGGGGACAAGAGACCCAGTACTTC.

The rearrangement links TRBV5-1 to TRBJ2-7; D perhaps matches TRBD2 (6 bases). V was pared by 7 bases and J by 0 bases, with 14 bases between. This CDR3 is 14 amino acids long. Germline CDR1 reads SGHRS; CDR2 reads YFSETQ. The DNA for the CDR3 is TGCGCCAGCTCCATCGTCGGGGGCTCCTACGAGCAGTACTTC. This encodes CASSIVGGSYEQYF.

The V call is TRBV7-2, the J call TRBJ1-5; D not certain. CDR1 is SGHTA and CDR2 is FQGNSA in the germline V gene. Trimming shortened V by 3 bases and J by 6 bases, and 12 bases separated the two germline ends. The CDR3 runs 14 residues. DNA for the CDR3: TGTGCCAGCAGCTTGGGTGAGCCTAGTCAGCCCCAGCATTTT. As protein: CASSLGEPSQPQHF.

V and J are TRBV19 and TRBJ1-1; TRBD1 might be the D (5 bases). Germline CDR1 is LNHDA and CDR2 is SQIVND (reference sequence). The CDR3 is made up of 11 amino acids. V shed 4 bases and J shed 11 bases, with 11 bases lying between them. CDR3 loop: CASSTGTAAFF. CDR3 coding DNA: TGTGCCAGTAGTACGGGGACGGCGGCTTTCTTT.

This sequence joins TRBV5-1 and TRBJ2-5; possibly TRBD1 for D (5 bases). V shed 0 bases and J shed 7 bases, with 13 bases lying between them. The CDR3 is 14 amino acids. Germline values: CDR1 SGHRS, CDR2 YFSETQ. The CDR3 DNA sequence: TGCGCCAGCAGCTTGGGAAGGGGCGAAGGGACCCAGTACTTC. Protein product: CASSLGRGEGTQYF.

This chain links TRBV28 with TRBJ1-2, with 9 bases that match TRBD1. Germline V lookup: CDR1 MDHEN, CDR2 SYDVKM. The CDR3 extends over 15 amino acids. Trimming at V came to 4 bases and at J to 2 bases, leaving 5 bases not matched to a gene. CDR3 sequence (DNA): TGTGCCAGCAGTTACCCCGGGACAGGGAACTATGGCTACACCTTC. Translation gives CASSYPGTGNYGYTF.

The genes are TRBV5-6 and TRBJ2-1; unclear D gene. The CDR3 extends over 13 amino acids. Germline-derived CDR1 and CDR2 are SGHDT and YYEEEE. Trimming took 3 bases from V and 3 from J, leaving 7 bases between them. CDR3 residues: CASSSESYNEQFF. In DNA, the CDR3 is TGTGCCAGCAGCTCTGAAAGCTACAATGAGCAGTTCTTC. The full variable domain, its missing parts supplied by reference TRBV5-6 and TRBJ2-1, is DAGVTQSPTHLIKTRGQQVTLRCSPKSGHDTVSWYQQALGQGPQFIFQYYEEEERQRGNFPDRFSGHQFPNYSSELNVNALLLGDSALYLCASSSESYNEQFFGPGTRLTVL.

This clone has a single count. V usage is TRBV7-3 and J usage is TRBJ2-3; D assignment may be TRBD1 or TRBD2 (5 bases each). The CDR3 contains 12 residues. The germline V and J ends were trimmed by 2 bases and 9 bases, with 9 bases remaining between them. Germline V lookup: CDR1 SGHTA, CDR2 FQGTGA. Here the CDR3 reads CASSLVGRTQYF. CDR3 sequence (DNA): TGTGCCAGCAGCTTAGTGGGACGCACGCAGTATTTT.

This clone turned up a few times. The gene calls are TRBV6-1 and TRBJ1-5, with D uncertain. Trimming took 6 bases from V and 4 from J, leaving 16 bases between them. The CDR3 extends over 15 amino acids. The germline V gene has CDR1 MNHNS and CDR2 SASEGT. The CDR3 DNA reads TGTGCCAGCAGGAAGGGTCAGGCGGATAATCAGCCCCAGCATTTT. Amino acid sequence: CASRKGQADNQPQHF.

The genes are TRBV2 and TRBJ2-3; D gene ambiguous. This CDR3 comprises 15 residues. Trimming removed 7 bases from V and 0 bases from J, with 14 bases in between. Germline-derived CDR1 and CDR2 are SNHLY and FYNNEI. CDR3 sequence: CASKDYTFSTDTQYF. The DNA for the CDR3 is TGTGCCAGCAAGGATTACACCTTTAGCACAGATACGCAGTATTTT.

This chain uses TRBV30 with TRBJ1-4; 9 positions match TRBD1. The CDR3 is 15 residues long. V lost 0 bases, J lost 7 bases, and 6 bases stayed unmatched. The germline V gene has CDR1 GTSNPN and CDR2 SVGIG (reference sequence). CDR3 sequence reads: CAWSVPTGGIEKLFF. In DNA form, the CDR3 reads TGTGCCTGGAGTGTACCTACAGGGGGCATTGAAAAACTGTTTTTT.

Concerning this clone: A much larger clone differs by one base, so this may be a read error. This chain links TRBV6-6 with TRBJ1-2, with D perhaps matching TRBD1 (6 bases). CDR1 is MNHNY, CDR2 SVGAGI, per germline (reference sequence). The CDR3 is made up of 13 amino acids. V was trimmed by 6 bases and J by 1 base, leaving 9 bases between them. The chain's CDR3 is CASSTDSNYGYTF. CDR3 DNA sequence: TGTGCCAGCAGCACGGACAGTAACTATGGCTACACCTTC.

The genes are TRBV30 and TRBJ2-2, with 7 bases identical to TRBD1. V shed 1 base and J 5 bases; nucleotides not matched to a gene: 1. In germline, CDR1 is GTSNPN, CDR2 SVGIG (reference sequence). This CDR3 has 13 residues. The CDR3 region has the DNA TGTGCCTGGAGTGGACAGGGTACCGGGGAGCTGTTTTTT. This encodes CAWSGQGTGELFF.

This chain connects TRBV4-3 to TRBJ2-7; 11 bases are a match to TRBD2. Trimming cost V 0 bases and J 0 bases; bases outside gene matches: 16. The CDR3 runs to 21 residues. Germline assignment: CDR1 LGHNA and CDR2 YSLEER. CDR3 in DNA: TGCGCCAGCAGCCAAGAGGGGGGACTAGCGGTCCTTCCCCCGAGCTCCTACGAGCAGTACTTC. This encodes CASSQEGGLAVLPPSSYEQYF.

The chain carries TRBV11-2 and TRBJ2-7; D is perhaps TRBD1 or TRBD2 (5 bases each). This CDR3 has 14 amino acids. Germline V lookup: CDR1 SGHAT, CDR2 FQNNGV. The V gene lost 5 bases and the J gene lost 2 bases, with 13 bases spanning the gap. This chain's CDR3 is CASSTGTGAYEQYF. The CDR3 DNA sequence: TGTGCCAGCAGCACCGGGACCGGCGCCTACGAGCAGTACTTC.

The V gene is TRBV28, the J gene TRBJ1-1; no reliable D call. V was pared by 2 bases and J by 3 bases, with 7 bases between. This CDR3 contains 13 residues. Germline V gene data show CDR1 as MDHEN and CDR2 as SYDVKM. The DNA for the CDR3 is TGTGCCAGCAGTTTAGTTGATGACACTGAAGCTTTCTTT. It yields the protein CASSLVDDTEAFF.

V is TRBV10-3 and J is TRBJ1-3; D is perhaps TRBD1 (6 bases). V was pared by 10 bases and J by 0 bases, with 16 bases between. The CDR3 runs to 15 residues. The germline V gene has CDR1 ENHRY and CDR2 SYGVKD. The CDR3 here is CATKGEGGSGNTIYF. CDR3 in DNA: TGTGCCACAAAGGGGGAAGGGGGCTCTGGAAACACCATATATTTT.

This chain links TRBV11-2 with TRBJ2-1; D may match TRBD1 or TRBD2 (5 bases each). Trimming removed 0 bases at V and 9 bases at J, with 24 bases between. This CDR3 has 18 residues. CDR1 and CDR2 from the germline V gene are SGHAT and FQNNGV. The CDR3 DNA is TGTGCCAGCAGCTTAGACCTGTCTCGGGGCTACCTAGGTGGTGAGCAGTTCTTC. Translated, it gives CASSLDLSRGYLGGEQFF.

The J gene is TRBJ1-4, the V gene TRBV6-6; D is ambiguous. Germline V CDR1 and CDR2: MNHNY, SVGAGI (reference sequence). CDR3 size: 14 residues. Trimming removed 6 bases from V and 0 bases from J, with 8 bases in between. CDR3 sequence reads: CASSSGATNEKLFF. In nucleotides, the CDR3 is TGTGCCAGCAGCTCAGGAGCAACTAATGAAAAACTGTTTTTT.